The present entry profiles one TCR beta chain with its context. Antigen unknown. From germline, CDR1 is MGHDK and CDR2 SYGVNS. The CDR3 is 15 residues long. V lost 4 bases, J lost 0 bases, and 7 bases lay in between. Described treatment: oral pan-JAK inhibitor, 5-10 mg twice daily. Lesional scalp punch biopsies and peripheral blood came from alopecia areata patients. This sample was included in a study of CD8+ T cells in alopecia areata. Study context: Treated patients took oral tofacitinib at 5 to 10 mg twice daily. General study findings and limits: Scalp samples also yield sequences from resident alphabeta T cells of normal skin.

Sequencing templates came from extracted RNA that was reverse transcribed into cDNA. Clones were sequenced by immunoSEQ multiplex PCR, and TCRdb holds only the in-frame ones, with some missing. Seen here are a few hundred thousand clones, approximately 70% observed once, and the top ten hold more than 1%. The material sequenced was CD4+ T cells sorted from blood, taken at approximately week 45, from a patient treated with tofacitinib. The genes are TRBV25-1 and TRBJ1-6; D unresolved. The clonotype was recovered from a human donor with alopecia areata. The CDR3 reads CASSGRSSYNSPLHF. The CDR3 coding sequence is TGTGCCAGCAGTGGACGGAGCTCCTATAATTCACCCCTCCACTTT.